The next 8 T cell receptor beta chains were all read from a single sample in a study of cytomegalovirus exposure and HLA in healthy donors. PCR primers comprised 60 Vbeta and 13 Jbeta primers. TCRdb's table, derived via immunoSEQ multiplex PCR, lists solely in-frame clones and lacks some. The sample lists more than 140,000 clones, 60% to 80% occurring once. Sequences were obtained from PBMCs. The receptor source for this set is a male donor in good health and CMV-seronegative.

The chain has TRBV6-5 and TRBJ2-7, with 8 bases matching TRBD2. CDR1 is MNHEY, CDR2 SVGAGI, per germline. V was clipped by 2 bases and J by 3 bases; unmatched bases: 6. This CDR3 contains 15 residues. DNA for the CDR3: TGTGCCAGCAGTTACGCCGTAGCGGGACTCTACGAGCAGTACTTC. Residues: CASSYAVAGLYEQYF.

This chain connects TRBV14 to TRBJ2-1, with 12 bases matching TRBD2. Per the germline V gene, CDR1 is SGHDN and CDR2 is FVKESK. The CDR3 runs 17 residues. Trimming at V came to 5 bases and at J to 9 bases, leaving 14 bases not matched to a gene. CDR3 coding DNA: TGTGCCAGCAGCTCCCGGACTAGCGGGAAGTATAGGGGTGAGCAGTTCTTC. Residues: CASSSRTSGKYRGEQFF.

As DNA, the CDR3 is TGCGCCAGCAGCTTCGGGCAGGGGGCCTCCGAGCAGTACTTC. Residues: CASSFGQGASEQYF. The chain has TRBV5-1 and TRBJ2-7, with 8 bases that match TRBD1. V shed 2 bases, J shed 6 bases, and the junction held 7 bases outside the gene matches. The germline gives CDR1 SGHRS, CDR2 YFSETQ. There are 14 residues in the CDR3. Complete variable domain (other parts from reference TRBV5-1 and TRBJ2-7): KAGVTQTPRYLIKTRGQQVTLSCSPISGHRSVSWYQQTPGQGLQFLFEYFSETQRNKGNFPGRFSGRQFSNSRSEMNVSTLELGDSALYLCASSFGQGASEQYFGPGTRLTVT.

There are a few counts of this clone. This chain connects TRBV19 to TRBJ1-4; weak D call: TRBD1 (6 bases). V shed 4 bases and J shed 9 bases, with 18 bases lying between them. The CDR3 sequence is 15 residues long. The V gene's germline CDR1 is LNHDA and CDR2 SQIVND (reference sequence). The CDR3 spells CASSRTGSVEKKLFF. The CDR3 region has the DNA TGTGCCAGTAGTAGAACAGGGTCGGTGGAGAAAAAACTGTTTTTT.

This sequence joins TRBV9 and TRBJ2-5; 11 bases agree with TRBD1. Near its end, the DNA agrees better with TRBJ2-7, so the J call may be wrong. CDR1 is SGDLS, CDR2 YYNGEE, per germline. This CDR3 contains 15 residues. CDR3 amino acids: CASSRGGQGVDEQYF. CDR3 DNA sequence: TGTGCCAGCAGCAGAGGGGGACAGGGGGTCGACGAGCAGTACTTC.

This chain uses TRBV6-4 with TRBJ2-1; D is uncertain. The CDR3 is 13 amino acids. Germline V gene lookup returns CDR1 MRHNA and CDR2 SNTAGT. The V and J ends lost 0 bases and 4 bases respectively, with 4 bases between them. The CDR3 is CASSDSLYNEQFF. The CDR3 bases are TGTGCCAGCAGTGACTCCCTGTACAATGAGCAGTTCTTC.

J is TRBJ2-7 and V is TRBV27; TRBD2 matches at 10 bases. This CDR3 comprises 16 residues. V trimming: 5 bases; J trimming: 3 bases; junction bases outside the gene matches: 10. The germline V gene has CDR1 MNHEY and CDR2 SMNVEV (reference sequence). CDR3 sequence: CASSPLSGRPGYEQYF. The CDR3 DNA reads as TGTGCCAGCAGTCCCCTTAGCGGGAGGCCGGGCTACGAGCAGTACTTC.

V gene TRBV30 combines with J gene TRBJ1-2, with 7 bases matching TRBD1. The CDR3 covers 15 residues. V shed 0 bases, J shed 4 bases, and the junction held 8 bases outside the gene matches. The germline CDR1 and CDR2 sequences are GTSNPN and SVGIG (reference sequence). The CDR3 region is CAWSVRRTGSYGYTF. CDR3 bases: TGTGCCTGGAGTGTACGCCGGACAGGCTCCTATGGCTACACCTTC.